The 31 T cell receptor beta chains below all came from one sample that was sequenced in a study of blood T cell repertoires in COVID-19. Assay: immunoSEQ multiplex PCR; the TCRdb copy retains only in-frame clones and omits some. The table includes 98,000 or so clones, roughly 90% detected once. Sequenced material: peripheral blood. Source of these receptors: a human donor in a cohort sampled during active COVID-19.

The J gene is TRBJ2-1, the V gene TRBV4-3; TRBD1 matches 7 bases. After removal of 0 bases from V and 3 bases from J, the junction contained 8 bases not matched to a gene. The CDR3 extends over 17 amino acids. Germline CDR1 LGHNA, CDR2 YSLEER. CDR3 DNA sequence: TGCGCCAGCAGCCAAGATATAACACAGGGGATCTACAATGAGCAGTTCTTC. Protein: CASSQDITQGIYNEQFF.

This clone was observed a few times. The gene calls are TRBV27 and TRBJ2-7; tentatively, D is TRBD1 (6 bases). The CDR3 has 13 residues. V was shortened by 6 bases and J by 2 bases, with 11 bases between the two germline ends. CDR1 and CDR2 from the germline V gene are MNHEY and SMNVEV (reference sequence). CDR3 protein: CASSQGTAYEQYF. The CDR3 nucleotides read TGTGCCAGCAGCCAGGGGACGGCCTACGAGCAGTACTTC.

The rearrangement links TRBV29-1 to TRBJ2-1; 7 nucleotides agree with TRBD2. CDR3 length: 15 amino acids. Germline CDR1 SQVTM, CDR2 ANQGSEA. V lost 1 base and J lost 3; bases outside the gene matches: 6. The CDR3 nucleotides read TGCAGCGTTGAAGGGGCAGCGGGGAACTACAATGAGCAGTTCTTC. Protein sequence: CSVEGAAGNYNEQFF.

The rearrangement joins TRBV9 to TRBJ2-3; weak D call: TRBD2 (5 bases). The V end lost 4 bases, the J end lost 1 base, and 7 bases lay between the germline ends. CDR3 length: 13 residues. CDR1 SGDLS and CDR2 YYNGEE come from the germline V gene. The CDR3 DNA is TGTGCCAGCAGCTTTAGCGGCACAGATACGCAGTATTTT. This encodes CASSFSGTDTQYF.

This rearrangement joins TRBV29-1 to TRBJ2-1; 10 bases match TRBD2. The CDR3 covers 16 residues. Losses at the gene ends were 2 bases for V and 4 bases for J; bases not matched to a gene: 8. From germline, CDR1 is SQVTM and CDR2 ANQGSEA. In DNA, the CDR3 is TGCAGCGTTGAACCGCCTAGCGGGAGCCCTTACAATGAGCAGTTCTTC. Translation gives CSVEPPSGSPYNEQFF.

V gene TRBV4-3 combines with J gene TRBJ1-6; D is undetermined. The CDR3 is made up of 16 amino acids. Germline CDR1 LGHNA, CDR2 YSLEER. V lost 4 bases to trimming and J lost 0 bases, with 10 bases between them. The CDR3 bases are TGCGCCAGCAGCCCCACGATTAGCTCCTATAATTCACCCCTCCACTTT. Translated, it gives CASSPTISSYNSPLHF.

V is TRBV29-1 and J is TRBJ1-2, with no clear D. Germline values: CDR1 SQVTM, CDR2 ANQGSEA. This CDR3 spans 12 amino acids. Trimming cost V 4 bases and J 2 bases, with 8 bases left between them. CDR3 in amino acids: CSVVANNYGYTF. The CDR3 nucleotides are TGCAGCGTTGTAGCAAACAACTATGGCTACACCTTC.

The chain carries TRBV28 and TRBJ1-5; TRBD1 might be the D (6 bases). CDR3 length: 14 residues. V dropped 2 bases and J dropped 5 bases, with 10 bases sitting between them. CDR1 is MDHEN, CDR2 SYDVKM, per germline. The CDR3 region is CASSLGQGHQPQHF. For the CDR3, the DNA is TGTGCCAGCAGTTTAGGGCAGGGGCATCAGCCCCAGCATTTT.

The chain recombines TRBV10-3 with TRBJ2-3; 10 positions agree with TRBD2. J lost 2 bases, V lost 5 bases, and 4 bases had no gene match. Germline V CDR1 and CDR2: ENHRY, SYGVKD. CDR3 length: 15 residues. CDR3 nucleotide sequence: TGTGCCATCAGTTTAGCGGGGGGAGACACAGATACGCAGTATTTT. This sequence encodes CAISLAGGDTDTQYF.

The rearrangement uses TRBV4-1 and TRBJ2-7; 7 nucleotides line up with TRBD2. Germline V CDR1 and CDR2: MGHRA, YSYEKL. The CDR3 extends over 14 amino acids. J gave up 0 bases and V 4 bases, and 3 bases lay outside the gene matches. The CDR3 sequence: CASSPGLPSYEQYF. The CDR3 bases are TGCGCCAGCAGCCCGGGACTACCCTCCTACGAGCAGTACTTC.

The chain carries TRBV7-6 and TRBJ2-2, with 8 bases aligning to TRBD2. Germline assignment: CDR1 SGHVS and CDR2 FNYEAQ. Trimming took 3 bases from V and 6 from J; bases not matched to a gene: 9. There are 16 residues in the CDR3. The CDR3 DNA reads TGTGCCAGCAGCTTGTATCAAAGGGGACTAGCCGGGGAGCTGTTTTTT. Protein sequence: CASSLYQRGLAGELFF.

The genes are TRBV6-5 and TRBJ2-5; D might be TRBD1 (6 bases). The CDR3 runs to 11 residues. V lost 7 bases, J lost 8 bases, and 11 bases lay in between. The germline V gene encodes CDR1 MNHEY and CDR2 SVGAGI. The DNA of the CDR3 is TGTGCCAGCACCCTAGGGGGTACCCAGTACTTC. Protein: CASTLGGTQYF.

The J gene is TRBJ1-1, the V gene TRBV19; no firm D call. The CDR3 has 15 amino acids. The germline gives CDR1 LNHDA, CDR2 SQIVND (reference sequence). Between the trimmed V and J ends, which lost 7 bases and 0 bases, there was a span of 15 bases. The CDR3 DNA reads TGTGCCAGTATGTGGGGAGGTTCAGTGAACACTGAAGCTTTCTTT. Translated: CASMWGGSVNTEAFF.

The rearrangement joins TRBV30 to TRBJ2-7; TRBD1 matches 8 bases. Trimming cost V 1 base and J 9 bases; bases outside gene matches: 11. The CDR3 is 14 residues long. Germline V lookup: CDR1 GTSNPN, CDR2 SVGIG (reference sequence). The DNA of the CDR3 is TGTGCCTGGAGTGCAGGACAGGGCCGGCCGAGGCAGTACTTC. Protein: CAWSAGQGRPRQYF.

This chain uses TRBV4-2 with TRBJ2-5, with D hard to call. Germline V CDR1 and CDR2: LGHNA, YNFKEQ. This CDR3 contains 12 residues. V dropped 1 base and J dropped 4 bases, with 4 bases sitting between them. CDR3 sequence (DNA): TGTGCCAGCAGCCAAGCGCGAGAGACCCAGTACTTC. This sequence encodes CASSQARETQYF.

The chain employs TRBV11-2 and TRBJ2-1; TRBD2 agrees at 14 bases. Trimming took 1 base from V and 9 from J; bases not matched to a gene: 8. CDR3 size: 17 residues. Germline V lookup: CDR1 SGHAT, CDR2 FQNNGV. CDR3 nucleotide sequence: TGTGCCAGCAGCTTAGCACCGGGACTAGCGGGAGAGGGTGAGCAGTTCTTC. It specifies CASSLAPGLAGEGEQFF.

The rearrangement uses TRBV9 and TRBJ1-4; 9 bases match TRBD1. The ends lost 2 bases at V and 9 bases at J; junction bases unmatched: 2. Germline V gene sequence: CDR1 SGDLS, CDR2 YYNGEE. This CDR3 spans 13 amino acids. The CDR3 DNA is TGTGCCAGCAGCGTCGGACAGGGGCAAAAACTGTTTTTT. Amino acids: CASSVGQGQKLFF. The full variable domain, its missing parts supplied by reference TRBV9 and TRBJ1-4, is DSGVTQTPKHLITATGQRVTLRCSPRSGDLSVYWYQQSLDQGLQFLIQYYNGEERAKGNILERFSAQQFPDLHSELNLSSLELGDSALYFCASSVGQGQKLFFGSGTQLSVL.

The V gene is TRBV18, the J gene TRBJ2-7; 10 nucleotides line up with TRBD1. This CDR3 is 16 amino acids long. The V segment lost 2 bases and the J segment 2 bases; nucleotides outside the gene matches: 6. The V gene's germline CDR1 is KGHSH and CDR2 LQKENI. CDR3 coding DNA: TGTGCCAGCTCACCAACGGGACAGGGGTTACCCTACGAGCAGTACTTC. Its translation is CASSPTGQGLPYEQYF.

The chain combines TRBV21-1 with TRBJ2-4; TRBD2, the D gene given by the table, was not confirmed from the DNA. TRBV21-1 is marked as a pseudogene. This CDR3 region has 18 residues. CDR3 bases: TGTGCCAGCAGCGAAAGATGGCTAGCGGTGATAGCCAAAAACATTCAGTACTTC. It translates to CASSERWLAVIAKNIQYF.

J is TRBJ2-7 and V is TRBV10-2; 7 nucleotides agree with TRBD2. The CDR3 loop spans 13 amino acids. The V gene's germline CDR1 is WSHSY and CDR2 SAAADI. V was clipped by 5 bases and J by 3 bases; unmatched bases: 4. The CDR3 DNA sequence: TGCGCCAGCAGTATCAGCGGGGACTACGAGCAGTACTTC. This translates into CASSISGDYEQYF.

CDR3 sequence reads: CASRTWWPGGTQYF. As DNA, the CDR3 is TGTGCCAGCAGAACTTGGTGGCCCGGGGGGACCCAGTACTTC. The rearrangement joins TRBV5-6 to TRBJ2-5, with a tentative D call TRBD2 (6 bases). The CDR3 has 14 residues. V lost 5 bases to trimming and J lost 7 bases, with 18 bases between them. In germline, CDR1 is SGHDT, CDR2 YYEEEE.

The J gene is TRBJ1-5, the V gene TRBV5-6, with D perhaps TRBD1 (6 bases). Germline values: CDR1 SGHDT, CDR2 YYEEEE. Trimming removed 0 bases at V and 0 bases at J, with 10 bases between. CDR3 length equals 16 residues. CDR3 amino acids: CASSLGGHLSNQPQHF. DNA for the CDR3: TGTGCCAGCAGCTTGGGGGGACACCTTAGCAATCAGCCCCAGCATTTT.

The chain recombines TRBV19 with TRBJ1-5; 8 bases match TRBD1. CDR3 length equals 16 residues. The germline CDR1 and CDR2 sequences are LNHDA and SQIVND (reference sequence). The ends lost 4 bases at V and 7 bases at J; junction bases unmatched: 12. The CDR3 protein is CASSNPRTGNLQPQHF. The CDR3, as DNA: TGTGCCAGTAGTAACCCCCGGACAGGGAATTTGCAGCCCCAGCATTTT.

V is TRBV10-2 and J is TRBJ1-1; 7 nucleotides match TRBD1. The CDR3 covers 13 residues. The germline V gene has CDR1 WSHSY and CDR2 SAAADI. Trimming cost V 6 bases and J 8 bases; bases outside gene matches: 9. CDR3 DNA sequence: TGCGCCAGCAGCCTCCGGGGGACAGCCGAAGCTTTCTTT. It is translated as CASSLRGTAEAFF.

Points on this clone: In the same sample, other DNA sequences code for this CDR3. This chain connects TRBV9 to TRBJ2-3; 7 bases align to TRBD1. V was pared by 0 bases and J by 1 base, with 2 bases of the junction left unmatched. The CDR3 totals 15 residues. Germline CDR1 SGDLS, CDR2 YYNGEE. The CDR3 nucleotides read TGTGCCAGCAGCGTAGTAGGGGGCGGCACAGATACGCAGTATTTT. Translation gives CASSVVGGGTDTQYF.

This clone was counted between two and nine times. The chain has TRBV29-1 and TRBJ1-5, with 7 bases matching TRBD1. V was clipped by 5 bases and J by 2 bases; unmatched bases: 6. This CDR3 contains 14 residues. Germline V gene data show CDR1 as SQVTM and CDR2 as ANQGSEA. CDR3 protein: CSVSGTEGNQPQHF. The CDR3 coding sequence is TGCAGCGTTTCCGGGACAGAAGGCAATCAGCCCCAGCATTTT.

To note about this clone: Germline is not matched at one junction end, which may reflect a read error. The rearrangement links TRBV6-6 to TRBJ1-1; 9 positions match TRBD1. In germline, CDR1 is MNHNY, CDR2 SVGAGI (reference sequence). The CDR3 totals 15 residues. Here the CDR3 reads CASSYGDRAQSKASF. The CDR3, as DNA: TGTGCCAGCAGTTACGGGGACAGGGCGCAATCCAAGGCGTCCTTT.

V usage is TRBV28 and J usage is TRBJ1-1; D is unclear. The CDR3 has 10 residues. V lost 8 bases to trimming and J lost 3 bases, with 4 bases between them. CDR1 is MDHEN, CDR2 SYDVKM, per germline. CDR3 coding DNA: TGTGCCAGCTCGGACACTGAAGCTTTCTTT. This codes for CASSDTEAFF. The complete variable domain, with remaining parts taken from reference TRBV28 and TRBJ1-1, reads DVKVTQSSRYLVKRTGEKVFLECVQDMDHENMFWYRQDPGLGLRLIYFSYDVKMKEKGDIPEGYSVSREKKERFSLILESASTNQTSMYLCASSDTEAFFGQGTRLTVV.

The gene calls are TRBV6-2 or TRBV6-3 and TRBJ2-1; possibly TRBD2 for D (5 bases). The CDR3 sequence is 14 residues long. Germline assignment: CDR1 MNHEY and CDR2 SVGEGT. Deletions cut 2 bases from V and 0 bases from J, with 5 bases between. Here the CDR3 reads CASSYRGSYNEQFF. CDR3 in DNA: TGTGCCAGCAGTTACCGGGGCTCCTACAATGAGCAGTTCTTC.

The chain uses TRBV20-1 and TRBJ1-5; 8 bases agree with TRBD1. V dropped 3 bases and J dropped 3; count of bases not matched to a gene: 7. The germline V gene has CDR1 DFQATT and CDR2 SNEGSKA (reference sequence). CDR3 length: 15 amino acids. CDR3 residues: CSASPGQGLNQPQHF. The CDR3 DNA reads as TGCAGTGCTAGTCCCGGACAGGGCCTCAATCAGCCCCAGCATTTT.

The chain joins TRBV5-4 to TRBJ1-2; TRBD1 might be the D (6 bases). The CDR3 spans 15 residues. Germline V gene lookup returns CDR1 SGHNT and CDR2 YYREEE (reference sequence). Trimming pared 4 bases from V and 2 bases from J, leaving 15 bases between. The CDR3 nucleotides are TGTGCCAGCAGCCGTCAAGGTACAGGGAACTATGGCTACACCTTC. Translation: CASSRQGTGNYGYTF.